This entry describes one T cell receptor beta chain. This sample was taken from a study of blood T cell repertoires in COVID-19. In the original analysis: From reference gene primer amplification, estimates of nucleated cell counts were derived. Repertoires were generated with immunoSEQ multiplex PCR, while TCRdb's copy carries only in-frame clones and drops some. V and J calls and clone size are those listed in that table; D and trimming were worked out from the DNA. The table records about 20,000 clones, 70% to 90% of them present only once. The TCR comes from a human donor with active COVID-19. The donor label of this sample is uncertain. Sequenced material: peripheral blood.

The CDR3 bases are TGTGCTAGTGGTTTGGGGACAGCAACTGGAGAAAAACTGTTTTTT. Protein: CASGLGTATGEKLFF. The rearrangement joins TRBV12-5 to TRBJ1-4; D is perhaps TRBD1 (6 bases). With 1 base removed from V and 8 bases from J, the gap between germline ends came to 14 bases. Germline V gene lookup returns CDR1 LGHNT and CDR2 FRNRAP. The CDR3 consists of 15 residues.